This T cell receptor beta chain is drawn from a study of molecular identifiers for immune sequencing clone quantification. Study observations and caveats: Jurkat TCR RNA spiked in from one cell could reportedly be detected among around 920,000 naive cells. Among effectors, clones above 20 RNA copies held over 99% of molecules; among naive cells, under 1%.

Naive CD8 T cells were FACS-sorted by CD8+CD4-CCR7+CD45RA+ markers. In the case of this clonotype: What it binds is not known.

Preparation methods for the bulk TCR libraries were those previously described, with listed TCR primers. In TCRdb, the PCR reads were re-called with MiXCR into one record per CDR3 protein. The sample has roughly 90,000 distinct CDR3 sequences, around a quarter seen once. Trimming took 3 bases from V and 0 from J, leaving 11 bases between them. Germline CDR1 reads SNHLY; CDR2 reads FYNNEI. This CDR3 comprises 15 residues. Sequenced: naive CD8+ T cells from blood, with Jurkat cell RNA spiked in. Subset denoted: FACS-sorted CD8+CD4-CCR7+CD45RA+ naive T cells. The rearrangement joins TRBV2 to TRBJ1-2; D may be TRBD1 (5 bases). The TCR comes from a human donor in good health. Some libraries in this study had Jurkat cell RNA spiked in. The DNA for the CDR3 is TGTGCCAGCAGTGATAGGGACCGAGCTAACTATGGCTACACCTTC. Protein sequence: CASSDRDRANYGYTF.